This is a list of T cell receptor beta chains from one sample in a study of T cells in Graves' hyperthyroidism and ophthalmopathy. TCRdb recomputed calls from the multiplex PCR reads with MiXCR, one row per CDR3 protein. Among around 620,000 distinct CDR3 sequences, around 15% were seen once, and the ten largest hold approximately 3.8%. The material sequenced was blood. The receptors shown here come from a woman in her twenties or thirties with Graves' hyperthyroidism. CDR3s leave out the opening cysteine and the closing phenylalanine or tryptophan.

v_gene	j_gene	CDR3aa
TRBV2	TRBJ2-5	ASSVYLAGNQETQY
TRBV30	TRBJ2-1	AWSVGQTYNEQF
TRBV11-2	TRBJ1-2	ASSSLQGADGYT
TRBV6-1	TRBJ1-6	ALEGATSSPLH
TRBV18	TRBJ2-1	ASSPDPVRNEQF
TRBV28	TRBJ2-7	ASSLLREGSYEQY
TRBV28	TRBJ1-5	ASSSTGRVQPQH
TRBV20-1	TRBJ1-2	SAALGKVDYGYT
TRBV28	TRBJ2-7	ASIPRGGYSYEQY
TRBV6-1	TRBJ2-7	ASTPGKAPYEQY
TRBV20-1	TRBJ2-1	SARGSGVFANEQS
TRBV4-1	TRBJ2-1	ASSQGVALYNEQF
TRBV19	TRBJ2-1	ASSITPTSRNEQF
TRBV11-2	TRBJ2-5	ASSLNRGFQETQY
TRBV7-6	TRBJ2-7	ASSLATLAEQY
TRBV20-1	TRBJ1-5	SAARDSNNQPQH
TRBV6-5	TRBJ2-7	ASSYSGPSSYEQY
TRBV11-2	TRBJ2-1	ASSSGTSANNEQF
TRBV28	TRBJ1-2	ASSSGDRANLAGYT
TRBV6-1	TRBJ2-7	ASSDWTSGGYEQY
TRBV4-1	TRBJ2-7	ASSQVNMGFRANEQY
TRBV20-1	TRBJ2-5	SAKAGGSLTQY
TRBV20-1	TRBJ2-3	SAPSGLAVTDTQY
TRBV20-1	TRBJ2-5	SVEQGAGETQY
TRBV24-1	TRBJ1-5	ATHEGYGNQPQH
TRBV15	TRBJ2-3	ATRETGTDTQY
TRBV5-4	TRBJ2-1	ASSSRGAIRQF
TRBV5-1	TRBJ2-3	ASSLAPNGADTQY
TRBV27	TRBJ2-1	ASSPTGGGRPHEQF